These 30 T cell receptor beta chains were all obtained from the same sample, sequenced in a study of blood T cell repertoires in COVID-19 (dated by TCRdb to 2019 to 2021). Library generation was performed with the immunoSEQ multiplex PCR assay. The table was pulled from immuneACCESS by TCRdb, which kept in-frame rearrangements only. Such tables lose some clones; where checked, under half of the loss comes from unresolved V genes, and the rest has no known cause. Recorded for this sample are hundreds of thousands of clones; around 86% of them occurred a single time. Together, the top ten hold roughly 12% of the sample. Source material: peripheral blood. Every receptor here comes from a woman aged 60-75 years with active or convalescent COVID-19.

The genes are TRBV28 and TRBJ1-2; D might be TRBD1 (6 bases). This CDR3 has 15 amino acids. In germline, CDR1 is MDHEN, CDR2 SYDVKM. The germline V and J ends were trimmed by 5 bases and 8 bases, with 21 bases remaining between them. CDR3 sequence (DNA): TGTGCCAGCAGTCCACCCGAGGGCAGGGGTCTGGGCTACACCTTC. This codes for CASSPPEGRGLGYTF.

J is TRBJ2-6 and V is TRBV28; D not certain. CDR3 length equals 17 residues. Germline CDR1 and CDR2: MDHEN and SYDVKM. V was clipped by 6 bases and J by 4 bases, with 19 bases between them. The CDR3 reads CASSLRLAAGGANVLTF. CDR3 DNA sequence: TGTGCCAGCAGCCTGCGACTGGCTGCCGGGGGGGCCAACGTCCTGACTTTC.

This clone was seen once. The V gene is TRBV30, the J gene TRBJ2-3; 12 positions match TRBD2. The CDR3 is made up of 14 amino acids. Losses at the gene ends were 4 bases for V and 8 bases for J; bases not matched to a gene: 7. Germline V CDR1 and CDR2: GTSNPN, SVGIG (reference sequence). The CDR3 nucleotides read TGTGCCTGGACTAGCGGGGGGGGCGCCCGTACGCAGTATTTT. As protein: CAWTSGGGARTQYF.

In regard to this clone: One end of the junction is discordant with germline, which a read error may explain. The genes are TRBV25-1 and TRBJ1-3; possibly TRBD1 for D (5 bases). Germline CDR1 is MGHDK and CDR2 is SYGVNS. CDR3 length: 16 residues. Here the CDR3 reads CASSESAGGKGNTIYF. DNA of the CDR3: TGTGCCAGCAGTGAGTCCGCGGGGGGTAAAGGAAATACCATATATTTT. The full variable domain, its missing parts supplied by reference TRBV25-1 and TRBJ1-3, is EADIYQTPRYLVIGTGKKITLECSQTMGHDKMYWYQQDPGMELHLIHYSYGVNSTEKGDLSSESTVSRIRTEHFPLTLESARPSHTSQYLCASSESAGGKGNTIYFGEGSWLTVV.

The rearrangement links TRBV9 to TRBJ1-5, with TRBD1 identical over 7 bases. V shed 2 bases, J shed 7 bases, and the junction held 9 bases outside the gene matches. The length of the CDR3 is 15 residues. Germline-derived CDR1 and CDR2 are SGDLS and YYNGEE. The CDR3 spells CASSVAGGPGQPQHF. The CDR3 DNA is TGTGCCAGCAGCGTGGCAGGGGGACCCGGCCAGCCCCAGCATTTT.

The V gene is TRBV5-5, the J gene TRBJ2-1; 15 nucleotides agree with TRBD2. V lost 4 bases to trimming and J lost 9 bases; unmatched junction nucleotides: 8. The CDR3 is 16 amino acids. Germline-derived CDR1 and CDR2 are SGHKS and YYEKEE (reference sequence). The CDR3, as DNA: TGTGCCAGCAGCCTCATCCCGGGACTAGCGGGGGGTGAGCAGTTCTTC. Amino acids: CASSLIPGLAGGEQFF.

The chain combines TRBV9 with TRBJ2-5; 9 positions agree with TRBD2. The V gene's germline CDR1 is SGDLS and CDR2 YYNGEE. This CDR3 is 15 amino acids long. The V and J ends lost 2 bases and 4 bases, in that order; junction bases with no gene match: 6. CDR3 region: CASSVTAGGLETQYF. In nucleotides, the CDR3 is TGTGCCAGCAGCGTTACGGCGGGGGGGCTAGAGACCCAGTACTTC.

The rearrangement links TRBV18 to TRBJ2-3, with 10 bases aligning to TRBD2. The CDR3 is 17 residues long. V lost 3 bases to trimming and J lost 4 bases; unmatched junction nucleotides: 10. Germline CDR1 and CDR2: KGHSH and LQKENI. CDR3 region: CASSPQISGGAADTQYF. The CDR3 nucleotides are TGTGCCAGCTCACCGCAGATCAGCGGGGGGGCCGCAGATACGCAGTATTTT.

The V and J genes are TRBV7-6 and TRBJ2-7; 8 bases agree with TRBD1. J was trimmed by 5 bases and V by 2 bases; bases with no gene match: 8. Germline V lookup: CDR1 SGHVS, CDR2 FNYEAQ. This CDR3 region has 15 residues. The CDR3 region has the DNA TGTGCCAGCAGCTTAACAGGGGGTGGGCCGGACGAGCAGTACTTC. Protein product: CASSLTGGGPDEQYF. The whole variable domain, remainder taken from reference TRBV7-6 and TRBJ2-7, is GAGVSQSPRYKVTKRGQDVALRCDPISGHVSLYWYRQALGQGPEFLTYFNYEAQQDKSGLPNDRFSAERPEGSISTLTIQRTEQRDSAMYRCASSLTGGGPDEQYFGPGTRLTVT.

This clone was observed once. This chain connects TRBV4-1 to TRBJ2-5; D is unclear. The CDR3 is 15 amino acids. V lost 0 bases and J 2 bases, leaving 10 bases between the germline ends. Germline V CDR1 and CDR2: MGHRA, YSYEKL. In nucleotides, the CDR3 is TGCGCCAGCAGCCAAGATGGGCACCATCAAGAGACCCAGTACTTC. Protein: CASSQDGHHQETQYF.

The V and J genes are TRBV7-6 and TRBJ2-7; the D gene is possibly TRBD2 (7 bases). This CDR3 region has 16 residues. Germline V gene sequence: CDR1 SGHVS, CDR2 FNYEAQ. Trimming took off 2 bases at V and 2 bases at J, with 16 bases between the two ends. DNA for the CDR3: TGTGCCAGCAGCTTAAGTGGGGGGGCTAGCCCCTACGAGCAGTACTTC. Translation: CASSLSGGASPYEQYF.

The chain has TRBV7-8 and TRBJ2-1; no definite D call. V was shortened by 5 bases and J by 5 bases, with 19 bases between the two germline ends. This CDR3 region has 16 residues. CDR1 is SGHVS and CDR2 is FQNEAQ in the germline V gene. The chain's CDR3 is CASSVTLTQAHNEQFF. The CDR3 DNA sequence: TGTGCCAGCAGCGTAACCCTCACCCAAGCCCACAATGAGCAGTTCTTC. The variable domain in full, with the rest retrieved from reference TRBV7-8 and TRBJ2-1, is GAGVSQSPRYKVAKRGQDVALRCDPISGHVSLFWYQQALGQGPEFLTYFQNEAQLDKSGLPSDRFFAERPEGSVSTLKIQRTQQEDSAVYLCASSVTLTQAHNEQFFGPGTRLTVL.

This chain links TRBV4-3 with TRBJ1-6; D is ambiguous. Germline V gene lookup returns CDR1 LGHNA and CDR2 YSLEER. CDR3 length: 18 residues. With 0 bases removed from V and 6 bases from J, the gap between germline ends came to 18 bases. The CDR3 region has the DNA TGCGCCAGCAGCCAAGATCAATCCGCGGGGTGGGGTAATTCACCCCTCCACTTT. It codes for CASSQDQSAGWGNSPLHF.

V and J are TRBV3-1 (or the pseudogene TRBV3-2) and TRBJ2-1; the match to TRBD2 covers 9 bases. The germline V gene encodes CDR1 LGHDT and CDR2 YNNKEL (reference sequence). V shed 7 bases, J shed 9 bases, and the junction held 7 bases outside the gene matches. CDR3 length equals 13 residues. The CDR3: CASISAGGTEQFF. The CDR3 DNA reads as TGTGCCAGCATTTCAGCGGGGGGTACTGAGCAGTTCTTC.

The chain's CDR3 is CASSESGTSNEQFF. CDR3 sequence (DNA): TGTGCCAGCAGCGAGTCCGGGACTAGTAATGAGCAGTTCTTC. V usage is TRBV13 and J usage is TRBJ2-1, with TRBD2 matching over 8 bases. The junction had 7 bases not matched to a gene; V was cut back by 5 bases and J by 7 bases. The CDR3 runs to 14 residues. CDR1 and CDR2 (germline): PRHDT, FYEKMQ (reference sequence).

CDR3: CASSLVGTARGYTF. CDR3 bases: TGTGCCAGCAGCTTAGTGGGGACAGCTAGAGGCTACACCTTC. The rearrangement joins TRBV7-2 to TRBJ1-2; 7 nucleotides align to TRBD1. This CDR3 has 14 residues. Germline values: CDR1 SGHTA, CDR2 FQGNSA. Trimming took 1 base from V and 8 from J; bases not matched to a gene: 7.

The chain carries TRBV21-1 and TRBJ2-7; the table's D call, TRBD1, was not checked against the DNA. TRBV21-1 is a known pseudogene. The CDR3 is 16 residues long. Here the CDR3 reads CASSKVRAPPSYEQYF. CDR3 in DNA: TGTGCCAGCAGCAAAGTCAGGGCCCCCCCTTCCTACGAGCAGTACTTC.

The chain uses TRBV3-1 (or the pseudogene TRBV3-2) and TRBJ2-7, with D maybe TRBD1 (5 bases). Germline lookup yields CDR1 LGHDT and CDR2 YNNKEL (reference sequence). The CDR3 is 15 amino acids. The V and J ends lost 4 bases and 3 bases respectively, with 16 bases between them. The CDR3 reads CASSPDSELLYEQYF. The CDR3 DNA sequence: TGTGCCAGCAGCCCCGACAGCGAGCTCCTCTACGAGCAGTACTTC.

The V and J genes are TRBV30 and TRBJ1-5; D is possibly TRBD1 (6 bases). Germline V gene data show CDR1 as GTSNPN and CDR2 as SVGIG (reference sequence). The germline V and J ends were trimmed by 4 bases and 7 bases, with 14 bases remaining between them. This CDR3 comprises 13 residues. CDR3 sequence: CAWTRTEGQPQHF. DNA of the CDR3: TGTGCCTGGACGAGGACAGAGGGGCAGCCCCAGCATTTT.

The DNA of the CDR3 is TGTGCCAGCAACCCAAAGGGCCGGGACAGGGGCACTGAAGCTTTCTTT. This sequence encodes CASNPKGRDRGTEAFF. The rearrangement joins TRBV2 to TRBJ1-1; 10 nucleotides agree with TRBD1. The CDR3 runs to 16 residues. V lost 7 bases to trimming and J lost 4 bases; unmatched junction nucleotides: 12. Germline V CDR1 and CDR2: SNHLY, FYNNEI. Full variable domain (outside the CDR3, taken from reference TRBV2 and TRBJ1-1): EPEVTQTPSHQVTQMGQEVILRCVPISNHLYFYWYRQILGQKVEFLVSFYNNEISEKSEIFDDQFSVERPDGSNFTLKIRSTKLEDSAMYFCASNPKGRDRGTEAFFGQGTRLTVV.

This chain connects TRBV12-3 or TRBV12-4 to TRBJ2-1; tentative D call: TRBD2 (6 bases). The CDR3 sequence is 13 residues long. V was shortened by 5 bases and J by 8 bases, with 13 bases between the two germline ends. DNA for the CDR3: TGTGCCAGCAGTCGTGGGACGGGGGATGAGCAGTTCTTC. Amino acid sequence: CASSRGTGDEQFF.

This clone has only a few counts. The CDR3 reads CASSLYSTGELFF. Written as DNA, the CDR3 is TGTGCCAGCAGCTTATATTCCACCGGGGAGCTGTTTTTT. The chain uses TRBV7-9 and TRBJ2-2; D is undetermined. The V gene's germline CDR1 is SEHNR and CDR2 FQNEAQ (reference sequence). This CDR3 contains 13 residues. With 2 bases removed from V and 4 bases from J, the gap between germline ends came to 5 bases. The entire variable domain, with the rest obtained from reference TRBV7-9 and TRBJ2-2, is as follows: DTGVSQNPRHKITKRGQNVTFRCDPISEHNRLYWYRQTLGQGPEFLTYFQNEAQLEKSRLLSDRFSAERPKGSFSTLEIQRTEQGDSAMYLCASSLYSTGELFFGEGSRLTVL.

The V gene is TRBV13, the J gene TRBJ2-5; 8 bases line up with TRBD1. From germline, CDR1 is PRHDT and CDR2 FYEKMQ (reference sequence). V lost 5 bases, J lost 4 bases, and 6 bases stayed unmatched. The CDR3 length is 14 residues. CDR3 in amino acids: CASSLTTGVETQYF. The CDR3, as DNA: TGTGCCAGCAGCCTCACGACAGGGGTAGAGACCCAGTACTTC.

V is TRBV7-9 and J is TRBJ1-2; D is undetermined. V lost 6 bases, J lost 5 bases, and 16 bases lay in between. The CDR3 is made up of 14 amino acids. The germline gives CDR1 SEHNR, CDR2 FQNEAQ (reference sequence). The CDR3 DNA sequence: TGTGCCAGCAGGGTAAACAACCCGCCTTATGGCTACACCTTC. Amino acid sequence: CASRVNNPPYGYTF.

The CDR3: CASSRLAGPPPSYNEQFF. The CDR3 nucleotides are TGTGCCAGCAGCCGGCTTGCGGGGCCTCCACCATCCTACAATGAGCAGTTCTTC. This chain connects TRBV14 to TRBJ2-1; possibly TRBD2 for D (6 bases). V was shortened by 4 bases and J by 1 base, with 20 bases between the two germline ends. The CDR3 length is 18 residues. Germline V gene lookup returns CDR1 SGHDN and CDR2 FVKESK.

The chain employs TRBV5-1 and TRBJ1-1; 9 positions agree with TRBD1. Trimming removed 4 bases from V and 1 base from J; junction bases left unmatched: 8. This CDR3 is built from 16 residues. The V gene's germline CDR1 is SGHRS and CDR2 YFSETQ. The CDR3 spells CASSPLPDRGNTEAFF. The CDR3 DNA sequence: TGCGCCAGCAGCCCACTGCCGGACAGGGGGAACACTGAAGCTTTCTTT.

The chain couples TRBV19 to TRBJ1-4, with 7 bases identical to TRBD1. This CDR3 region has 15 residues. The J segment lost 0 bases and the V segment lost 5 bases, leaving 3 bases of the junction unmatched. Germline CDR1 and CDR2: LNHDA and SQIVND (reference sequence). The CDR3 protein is CASSLGQTTNEKLFF. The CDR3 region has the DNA TGTGCCAGTAGTTTGGGACAGACAACTAATGAAAAACTGTTTTTT.

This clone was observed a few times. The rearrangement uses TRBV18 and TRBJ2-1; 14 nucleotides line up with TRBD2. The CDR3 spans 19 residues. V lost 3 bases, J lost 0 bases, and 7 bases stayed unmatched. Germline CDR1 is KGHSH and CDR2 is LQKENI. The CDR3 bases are TGTGCCAGCTCACCGAGTCCCGGGACTAGCGGGGGCTCCTACAATGAGCAGTTCTTC. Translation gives CASSPSPGTSGGSYNEQFF.

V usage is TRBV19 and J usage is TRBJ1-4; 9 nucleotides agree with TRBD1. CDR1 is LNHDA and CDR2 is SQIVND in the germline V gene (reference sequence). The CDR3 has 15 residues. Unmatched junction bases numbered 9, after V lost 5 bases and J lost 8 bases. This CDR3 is CASSLNRDRAEKLFF. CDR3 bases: TGTGCCAGTAGTCTTAACCGGGACAGGGCAGAAAAACTGTTTTTT.

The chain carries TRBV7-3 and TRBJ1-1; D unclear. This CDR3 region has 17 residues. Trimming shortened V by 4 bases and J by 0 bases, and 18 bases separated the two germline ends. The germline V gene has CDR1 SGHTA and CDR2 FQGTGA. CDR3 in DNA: TGTGCCAGCAGCTCCTTGGGAGGTCGCCACATGAACACTGAAGCTTTCTTT. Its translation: CASSSLGGRHMNTEAFF.